These 13 T cell receptor beta chains share one sample of origin, sequenced in a study of T cell responses to AZD1222 COVID-19 vaccine. Sequencing used immunoSEQ multiplex PCR; TCRdb keeps in-frame clones, though not all of them. The sample consists of about 85,000 clones, 88% of them appearing once. The material was peripheral blood, obtained on day 0 of AZD1222 vaccination. Receptors were obtained from an adult in good health.

This clone was seen a handful of times. The rearrangement links TRBV2 to TRBJ1-5; 8 positions match TRBD1. In germline, CDR1 is SNHLY, CDR2 FYNNEI. The CDR3 is 16 residues long. With 5 bases clipped from V and 0 bases from J, the junction kept 6 bases outside the gene matches. The CDR3 region is CASSSQGATSNQPQHF. CDR3 DNA sequence: TGTGCCAGCAGTTCCCAGGGGGCGACTAGCAATCAGCCCCAGCATTTT.

This clone was detected only a few times. The CDR3 sequence: CASSSQTGSYGYTF. CDR3 nucleotides: TGTGCCAGCTCATCCCAAACAGGGAGCTATGGCTACACCTTC. This chain links TRBV18 with TRBJ1-2; D might be TRBD1 (6 bases). This CDR3 contains 14 residues. Per germline, CDR1 KGHSH and CDR2 LQKENI. Between the trimmed V and J ends, which lost 5 bases and 4 bases, there was a span of 14 bases.

This rearrangement joins TRBV11-2 to TRBJ2-2; TRBD1 might be the D (5 bases). Trimming removed 5 bases from V and 8 bases from J, with 15 bases in between. Per germline, CDR1 SGHAT and CDR2 FQNNGV. This CDR3 region has 14 residues. The CDR3 DNA is TGTGCCAGCAGCCCGCCCGTGGGGCGGGGGGAGCTGTTTTTT. Residues: CASSPPVGRGELFF.

The V call is TRBV5-1, the J call TRBJ2-5; D remains unclear. The CDR3 has 18 residues. V lost 3 bases and J lost 0, with 21 bases in between. The V gene's germline CDR1 is SGHRS and CDR2 YFSETQ. DNA for the CDR3: TGCGCCAGCAGCTCCACACCCAAGAGCATAGTATACCAAGAGACCCAGTACTTC. It yields the protein CASSSTPKSIVYQETQYF. The full variable domain, completed using reference TRBV5-1 and TRBJ2-5, is KAGVTQTPRYLIKTRGQQVTLSCSPISGHRSVSWYQQTPGQGLQFLFEYFSETQRNKGNFPGRFSGRQFSNSRSEMNVSTLELGDSALYLCASSSTPKSIVYQETQYFGPGTRLLVL.

V gene TRBV12-3 or TRBV12-4 combines with J gene TRBJ2-7; D call uncertain. The V end lost 0 bases, the J end lost 6 bases, and 6 bases lay between the germline ends. This CDR3 contains 12 residues. CDR3 protein: CASSLAFGEQYF. As DNA, the CDR3 is TGTGCCAGCAGTTTAGCGTTTGGCGAGCAGTACTTC.

This clone was found a few times. V is TRBV25-1 and J is TRBJ1-1; no definite D call. The CDR3 is 14 residues long. Trimming pared 6 bases from V and 0 bases from J, leaving 11 bases between. Germline V lookup: CDR1 MGHDK, CDR2 SYGVNS. CDR3 protein: CASSNRAMNTEAFF. The CDR3 DNA sequence: TGTGCCAGCAGCAACAGAGCCATGAACACTGAAGCTTTCTTT.

This rearrangement joins TRBV21-1 to TRBJ2-7; the table's D call of TRBD2 was not tested on the DNA. TRBV21-1 is tagged as a pseudogene. The CDR3 totals 17 residues. This CDR3 reads CASSGGSGGTHPYEQYF. The CDR3 DNA is TGTGCCAGCAGCGGGGGGTCGGGCGGGACCCACCCCTACGAGCAGTACTTC.

The chain employs TRBV7-9 and TRBJ1-4; D gene ambiguous. The germline gives CDR1 SEHNR, CDR2 FQNEAQ (reference sequence). The CDR3 length is 11 residues. The V end was cut by 2 bases, the J end by 8 bases, with 3 bases between. DNA of the CDR3: TGTGCCAGCAGCTTAAAGGAAAAACTGTTTTTT. This gives the protein CASSLKEKLFF.

J is TRBJ2-3 and V is TRBV7-9; tentatively, D is TRBD1 (5 bases). CDR1 and CDR2 from the germline V gene are SEHNR and FQNEAQ (reference sequence). The germline V and J ends were trimmed by 5 bases and 3 bases, with 15 bases remaining between them. The CDR3 totals 15 residues. The CDR3 DNA sequence: TGTGCCAGCAGCGCCCGACAGACCCGGACAGATACGCAGTATTTT. Protein: CASSARQTRTDTQYF.

The genes are TRBV3-1 (or the pseudogene TRBV3-2) and TRBJ2-7, with 14 bases fitting TRBD2. This CDR3 contains 18 residues. Germline CDR1 reads LGHDT; CDR2 reads YNNKEL (reference sequence). The V gene end was trimmed by 4 bases and the J gene end by 6 bases; junction bases not matched to a gene: 14. The CDR3 coding sequence is TGTGCCAGCAGCCCCGGACTAGCGGGAGGCCCCCCTTCGATCGAGCAGTACTTC. Amino acid sequence: CASSPGLAGGPPSIEQYF.

The chain combines TRBV7-9 with TRBJ2-3, with TRBD2 matching over 7 bases. Germline values: CDR1 SEHNR, CDR2 FQNEAQ (reference sequence). The CDR3 extends over 14 amino acids. V gave up 4 bases and J gave up 0 bases; unmatched junction bases: 1. In DNA, the CDR3 is TGTGCCAGCAGCTCTAGCGGAAGCACAGATACGCAGTATTTT. Translated, it gives CASSSSGSTDTQYF.

The rearrangement links TRBV6-5 to TRBJ1-2; D not resolved. V dropped 2 bases and J dropped 0 bases, with 4 bases sitting between them. The CDR3 is 13 amino acids. Per germline, CDR1 MNHEY and CDR2 SVGAGI. CDR3 residues: CASSYGANYGYTF. CDR3 in DNA: TGTGCCAGCAGTTACGGGGCTAACTATGGCTACACCTTC.

The V call is TRBV28, the J call TRBJ2-3; possible D gene TRBD2, 5 bases. Germline V CDR1 and CDR2: MDHEN, SYDVKM. This CDR3 has 13 amino acids. Trimming shortened V by 8 bases and J by 5 bases, and 14 bases separated the two germline ends. In DNA form, the CDR3 reads TGTGCCAGCTTAACCAGCGGAGGAGATACGCAGTATTTT. This translates into CASLTSGGDTQYF. Full variable domain (outside the CDR3, taken from reference TRBV28 and TRBJ2-3): DVKVTQSSRYLVKRTGEKVFLECVQDMDHENMFWYRQDPGLGLRLIYFSYDVKMKEKGDIPEGYSVSREKKERFSLILESASTNQTSMYLCASLTSGGDTQYFGPGTRLTVL.